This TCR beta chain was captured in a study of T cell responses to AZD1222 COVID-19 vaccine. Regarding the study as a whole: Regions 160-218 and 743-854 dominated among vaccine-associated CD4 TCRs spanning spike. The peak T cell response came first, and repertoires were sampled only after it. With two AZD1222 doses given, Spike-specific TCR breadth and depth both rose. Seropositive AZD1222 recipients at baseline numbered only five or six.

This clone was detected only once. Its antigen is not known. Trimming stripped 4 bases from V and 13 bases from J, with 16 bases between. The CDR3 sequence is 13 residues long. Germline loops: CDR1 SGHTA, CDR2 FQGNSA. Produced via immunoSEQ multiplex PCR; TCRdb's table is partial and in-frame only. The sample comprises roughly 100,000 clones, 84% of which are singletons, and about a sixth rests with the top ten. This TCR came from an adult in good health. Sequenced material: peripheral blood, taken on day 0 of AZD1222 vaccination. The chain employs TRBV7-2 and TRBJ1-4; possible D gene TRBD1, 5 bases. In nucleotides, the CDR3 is TGTGCCAGCAGCTCCGATGGGGCACAAACACTGTTTTTT. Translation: CASSSDGAQTLFF.